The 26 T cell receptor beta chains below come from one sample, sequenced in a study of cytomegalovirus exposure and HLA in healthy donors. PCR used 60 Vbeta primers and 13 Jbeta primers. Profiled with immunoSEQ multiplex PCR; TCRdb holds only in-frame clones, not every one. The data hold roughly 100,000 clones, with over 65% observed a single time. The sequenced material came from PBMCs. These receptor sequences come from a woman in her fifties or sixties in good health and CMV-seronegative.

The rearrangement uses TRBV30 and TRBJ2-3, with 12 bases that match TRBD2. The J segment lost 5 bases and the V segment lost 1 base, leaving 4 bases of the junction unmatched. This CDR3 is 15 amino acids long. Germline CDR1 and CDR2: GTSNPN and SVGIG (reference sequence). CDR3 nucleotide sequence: TGTGCCTGGAGTGGACTAGCGGGAGTGGTAGATACGCAGTATTTT. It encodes CAWSGLAGVVDTQYF.

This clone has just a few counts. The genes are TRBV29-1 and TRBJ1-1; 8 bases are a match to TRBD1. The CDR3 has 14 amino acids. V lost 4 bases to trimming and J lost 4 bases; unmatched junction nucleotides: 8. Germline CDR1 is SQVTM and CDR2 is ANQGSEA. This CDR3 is CSVAASGGGTEAFF. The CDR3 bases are TGCAGCGTTGCGGCTTCAGGGGGCGGCACTGAAGCTTTCTTT.

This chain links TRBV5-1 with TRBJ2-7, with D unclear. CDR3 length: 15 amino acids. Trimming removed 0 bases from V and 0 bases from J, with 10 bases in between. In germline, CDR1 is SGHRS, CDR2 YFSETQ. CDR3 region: CASSLAAGSSYEQYF. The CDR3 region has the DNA TGCGCCAGCAGCTTGGCGGCAGGTAGCTCCTACGAGCAGTACTTC.

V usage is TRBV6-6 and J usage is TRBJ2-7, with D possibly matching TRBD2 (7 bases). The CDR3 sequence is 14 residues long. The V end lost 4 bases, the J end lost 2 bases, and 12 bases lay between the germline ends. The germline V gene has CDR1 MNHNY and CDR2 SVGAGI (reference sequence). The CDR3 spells CASSSTGGTYEQYF. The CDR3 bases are TGTGCCAGCAGTTCTACGGGGGGCACCTACGAGCAGTACTTC.

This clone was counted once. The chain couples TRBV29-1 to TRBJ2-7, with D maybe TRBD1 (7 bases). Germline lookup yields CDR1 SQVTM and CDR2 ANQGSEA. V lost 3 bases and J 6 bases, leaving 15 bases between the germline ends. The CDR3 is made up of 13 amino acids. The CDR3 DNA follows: TGCAGCGTTGAGGGCCAGGGGGGAGGCGAGCAGTACTTC. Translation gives CSVEGQGGGEQYF.

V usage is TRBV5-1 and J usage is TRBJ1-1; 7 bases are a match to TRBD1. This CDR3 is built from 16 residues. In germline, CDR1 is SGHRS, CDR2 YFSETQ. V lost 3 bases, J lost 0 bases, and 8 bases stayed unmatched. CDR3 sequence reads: CASSSGQVIVNTEAFF. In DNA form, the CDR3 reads TGCGCCAGCAGCTCCGGACAGGTCATCGTGAACACTGAAGCTTTCTTT.

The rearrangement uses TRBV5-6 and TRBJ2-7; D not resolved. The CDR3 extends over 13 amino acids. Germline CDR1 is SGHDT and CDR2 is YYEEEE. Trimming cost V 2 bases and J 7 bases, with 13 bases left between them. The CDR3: CASSFGRSREQYF. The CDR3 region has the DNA TGTGCCAGCAGCTTCGGCCGATCGAGGGAGCAGTACTTC.

The CDR3 loop is CASSPVNAAYEQYF. In DNA form, the CDR3 reads TGTGCCAGCAGCCCCGTTAACGCAGCCTACGAGCAGTACTTC. V and J are TRBV9 and TRBJ2-7; no clear D. CDR3 size: 14 residues. V gave up 4 bases and J gave up 2 bases, with 13 bases separating them. CDR1 and CDR2 (germline): SGDLS, YYNGEE.

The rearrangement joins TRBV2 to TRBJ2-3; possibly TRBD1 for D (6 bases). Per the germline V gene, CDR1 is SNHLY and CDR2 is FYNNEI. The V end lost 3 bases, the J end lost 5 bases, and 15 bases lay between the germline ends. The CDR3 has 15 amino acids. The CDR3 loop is CASSDPAGDRDTQYF. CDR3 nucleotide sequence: TGTGCCAGCAGTGATCCGGCAGGGGATCGAGATACGCAGTATTTT.

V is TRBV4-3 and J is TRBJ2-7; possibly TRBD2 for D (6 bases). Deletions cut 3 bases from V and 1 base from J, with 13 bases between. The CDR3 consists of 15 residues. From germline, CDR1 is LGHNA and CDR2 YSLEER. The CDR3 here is CASSHGTPGSYEQYF. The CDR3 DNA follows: TGCGCCAGCAGCCACGGGACTCCGGGTTCCTACGAGCAGTACTTC.

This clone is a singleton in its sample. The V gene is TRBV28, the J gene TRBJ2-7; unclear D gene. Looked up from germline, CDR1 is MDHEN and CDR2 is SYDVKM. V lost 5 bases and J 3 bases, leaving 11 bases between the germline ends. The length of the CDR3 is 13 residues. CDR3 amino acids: CASSLPSGYEQYF. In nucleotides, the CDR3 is TGTGCCAGCAGTCTCCCTTCCGGCTACGAGCAGTACTTC.

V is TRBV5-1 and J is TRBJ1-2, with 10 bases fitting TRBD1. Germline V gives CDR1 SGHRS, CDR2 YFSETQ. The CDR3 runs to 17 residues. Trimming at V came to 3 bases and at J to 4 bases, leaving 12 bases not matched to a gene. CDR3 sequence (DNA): TGCGCCAGCAGCTACCGGGACAGGGGTAATCAGGGCTATGGCTACACCTTC. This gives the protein CASSYRDRGNQGYGYTF.

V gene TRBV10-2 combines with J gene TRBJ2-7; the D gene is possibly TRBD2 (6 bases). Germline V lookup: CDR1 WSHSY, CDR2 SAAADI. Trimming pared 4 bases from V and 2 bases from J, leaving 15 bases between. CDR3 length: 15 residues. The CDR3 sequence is CASSGPTGEPYEQYF. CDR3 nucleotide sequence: TGCGCCAGCAGTGGCCCCACGGGAGAACCCTACGAGCAGTACTTC.

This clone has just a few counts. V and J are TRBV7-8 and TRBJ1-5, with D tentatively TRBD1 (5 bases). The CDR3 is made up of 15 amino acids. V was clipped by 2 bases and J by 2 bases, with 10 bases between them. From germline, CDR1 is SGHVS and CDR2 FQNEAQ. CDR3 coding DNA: TGTGCCAGCAGCTTACAGGGTGTCGGCAATCAGCCCCAGCATTTT. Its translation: CASSLQGVGNQPQHF. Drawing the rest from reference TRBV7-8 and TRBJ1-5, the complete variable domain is GAGVSQSPRYKVAKRGQDVALRCDPISGHVSLFWYQQALGQGPEFLTYFQNEAQLDKSGLPSDRFFAERPEGSVSTLKIQRTQQEDSAVYLCASSLQGVGNQPQHFGDGTRLSIL.

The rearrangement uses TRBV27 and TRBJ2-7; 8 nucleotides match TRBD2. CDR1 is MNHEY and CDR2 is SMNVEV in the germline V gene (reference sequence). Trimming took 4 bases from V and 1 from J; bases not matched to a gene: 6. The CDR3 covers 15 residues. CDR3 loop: CASSSFTSGSYEQYF. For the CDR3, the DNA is TGTGCCAGCAGTTCGTTCACTAGCGGATCCTACGAGCAGTACTTC.

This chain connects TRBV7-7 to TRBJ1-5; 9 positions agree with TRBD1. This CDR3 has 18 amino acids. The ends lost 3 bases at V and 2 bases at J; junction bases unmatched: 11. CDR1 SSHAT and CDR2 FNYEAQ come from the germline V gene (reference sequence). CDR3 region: CASSFLDRGRGGNQPQHF. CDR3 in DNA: TGTGCCAGCAGCTTTTTGGACAGGGGAAGGGGGGGCAATCAGCCCCAGCATTTT.

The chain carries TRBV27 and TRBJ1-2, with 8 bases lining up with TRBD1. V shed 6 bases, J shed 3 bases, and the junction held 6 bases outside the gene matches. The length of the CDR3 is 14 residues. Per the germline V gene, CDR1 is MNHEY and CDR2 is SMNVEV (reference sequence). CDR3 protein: CASRQDRVDYGYTF. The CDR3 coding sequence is TGTGCCAGCAGACAGGACAGGGTCGACTATGGCTACACCTTC.

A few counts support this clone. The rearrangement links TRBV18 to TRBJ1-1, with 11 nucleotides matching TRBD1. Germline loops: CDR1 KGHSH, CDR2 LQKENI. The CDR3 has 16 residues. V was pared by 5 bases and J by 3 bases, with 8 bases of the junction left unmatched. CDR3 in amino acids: CASSTGTGGEYTEAFF. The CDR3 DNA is TGTGCCAGCTCAACCGGGACAGGGGGTGAATACACTGAAGCTTTCTTT.

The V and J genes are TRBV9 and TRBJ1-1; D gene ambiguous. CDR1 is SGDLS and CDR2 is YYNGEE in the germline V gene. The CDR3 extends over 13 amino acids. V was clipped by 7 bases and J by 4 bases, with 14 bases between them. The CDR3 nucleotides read TGTGCCAGCTCTCGTACGGGGAGCACTGAAGCTTTCTTT. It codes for CASSRTGSTEAFF.

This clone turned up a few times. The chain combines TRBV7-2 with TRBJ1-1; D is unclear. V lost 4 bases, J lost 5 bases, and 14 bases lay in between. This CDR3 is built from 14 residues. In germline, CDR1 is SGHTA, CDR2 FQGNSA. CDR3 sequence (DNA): TGTGCCAGCAGCTCCCCGTGGACGGGGACTGAAGCTTTCTTT. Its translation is CASSSPWTGTEAFF. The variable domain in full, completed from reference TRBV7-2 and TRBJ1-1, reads GAGVSQSPSNKVTEKGKDVELRCDPISGHTALYWYRQSLGQGLEFLIYFQGNSAPDKSGLPSDRFSAERTGGSVSTLTIQRTQQEDSAVYLCASSSPWTGTEAFFGQGTRLTVV.

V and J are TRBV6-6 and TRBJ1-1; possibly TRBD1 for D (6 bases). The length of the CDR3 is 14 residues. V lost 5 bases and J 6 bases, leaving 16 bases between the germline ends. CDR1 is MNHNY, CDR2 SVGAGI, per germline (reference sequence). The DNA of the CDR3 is TGTGCCAGCAGTGGACCAACAGGGAATGCTGAAGCTTTCTTT. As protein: CASSGPTGNAEAFF.

The CDR3 DNA reads as TGTGCCACCAGCCGGGCGGGCACCCTCTCCTACGAGCAGTACTTC. The encoded protein is CATSRAGTLSYEQYF. This sequence joins TRBV15 and TRBJ2-7; tentatively, D is TRBD2 (5 bases). Deletions cut 5 bases from V and 0 bases from J, with 14 bases between. This CDR3 is 15 amino acids long. The germline V gene has CDR1 LNHNV and CDR2 YYDKDF (reference sequence).

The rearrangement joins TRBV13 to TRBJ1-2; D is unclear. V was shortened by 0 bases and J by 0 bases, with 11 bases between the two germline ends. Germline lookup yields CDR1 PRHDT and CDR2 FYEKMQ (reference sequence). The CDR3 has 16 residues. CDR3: CASSLGAIEANYGYTF. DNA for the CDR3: TGTGCCAGCAGCTTAGGGGCCATTGAAGCTAACTATGGCTACACCTTC.

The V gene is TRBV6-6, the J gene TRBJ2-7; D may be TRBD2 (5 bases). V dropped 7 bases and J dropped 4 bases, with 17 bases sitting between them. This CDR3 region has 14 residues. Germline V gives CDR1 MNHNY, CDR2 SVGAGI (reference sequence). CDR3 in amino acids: CASKPSSEIYEQYF. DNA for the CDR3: TGTGCCAGCAAACCGAGTAGCGAAATTTACGAGCAGTACTTC.

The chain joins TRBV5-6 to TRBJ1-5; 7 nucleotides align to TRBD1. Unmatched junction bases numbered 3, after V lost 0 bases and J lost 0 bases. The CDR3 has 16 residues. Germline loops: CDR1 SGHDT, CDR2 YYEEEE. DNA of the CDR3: TGTGCCAGCAGCTTGGGGGACAGCTATAGCAATCAGCCCCAGCATTTT. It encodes CASSLGDSYSNQPQHF.

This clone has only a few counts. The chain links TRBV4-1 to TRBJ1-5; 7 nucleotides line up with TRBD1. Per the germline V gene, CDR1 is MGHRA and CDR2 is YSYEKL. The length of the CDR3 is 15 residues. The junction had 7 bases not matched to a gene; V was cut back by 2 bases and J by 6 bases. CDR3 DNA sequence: TGCGCCAGCAGCCAATTTTCAGGGGGTGGTCAGCCCCAGCATTTT. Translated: CASSQFSGGGQPQHF.